This T cell receptor beta chain was obtained from a study of T cell repertoires in cytomegalovirus infection. In the case of this clonotype: The antigen is undetermined.

The CDR3 sequence is 17 residues long. From germline, CDR1 is MNHEY and CDR2 SMNVEV (reference sequence). The V end was cut by 11 bases, the J end by 6 bases, with 29 bases between. In TCRdb, the reads were re-called with MiXCR into one record per CDR3 protein. The profile covers about 740,000 distinct CDR3 sequences, with around 30% appearing a single time and roughly 20% taken by the ten largest. Study results and caveats: HLA-C-restricted CMV-specific TCR beta clonotypes were dominant in the ex vivo response.

The rearrangement uses TRBV27 and TRBJ1-5; D might be TRBD1 (6 bases). The specimen comprised cultured PBMCs, sampled from culture after CMV antigen stimulation. This TCR derives from a human donor in good health (CMV status not recorded). Some clones in this sample may be carry-over from other donors' samples. The chain's CDR3 is CASGVSTGASNSQPQHF. Here the CDR3 DNA reads TGTGCCTCTGGCGTTTCTACGGGGGCTTCCAATAGTCAGCCCCAGCATTTT.